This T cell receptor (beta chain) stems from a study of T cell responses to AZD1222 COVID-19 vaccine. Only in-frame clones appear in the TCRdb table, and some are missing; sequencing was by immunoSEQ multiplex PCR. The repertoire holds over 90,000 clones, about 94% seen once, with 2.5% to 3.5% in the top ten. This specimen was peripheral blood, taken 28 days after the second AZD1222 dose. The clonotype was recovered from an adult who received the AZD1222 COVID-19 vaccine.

CDR3: CASSTRDRVNTEAFF. DNA of the CDR3: TGTGCCAGCAGCACCCGGGACAGGGTGAACACTGAAGCTTTCTTT. The chain is built from TRBV11-3 and TRBJ1-1, with 9 nucleotides matching TRBD1. Germline V lookup: CDR1 SGHNT, CDR2 YENEEA. There are 15 residues in the CDR3. J was trimmed by 0 bases and V by 5 bases; bases with no gene match: 4.